This passage covers 27 T cell receptor beta chains from one sample sequenced in a study of T cell responses to AZD1222 COVID-19 vaccine. TCRdb's table, derived via immunoSEQ multiplex PCR, lists solely in-frame clones and lacks some. The sample includes under 200,000 clones, 90% of them seen just once. Sequenced material: peripheral blood, taken on day 0 of AZD1222 vaccination. The receptors were sampled from an adult in good health.

The chain couples TRBV24-1 to TRBJ2-5; 7 bases map to TRBD1. V lost 4 bases and J lost 2; bases outside the gene matches: 3. The CDR3 is 14 residues long. Germline V gene data show CDR1 as KGHDR and CDR2 as SFDVKD. The CDR3 DNA sequence: TGTGCCACCAGTGACCCGGGACAGCAAGAGACCCAGTACTTC. It specifies CATSDPGQQETQYF.

The V and J genes are TRBV27 and TRBJ1-6, with D perhaps TRBD1 (5 bases). This CDR3 is 15 amino acids long. CDR1 and CDR2 (germline): MNHEY, SMNVEV (reference sequence). Trimming shortened V by 6 bases and J by 10 bases, and 19 bases separated the two germline ends. CDR3 bases: TGTGCCAGCAGCCTGAGTGGAGGGGCGGGCTCACCCCTCCACTTT. Its translation is CASSLSGGAGSPLHF.

The gene calls are TRBV19 and TRBJ2-2; D might be TRBD2 (5 bases). The ends were cut back, 5 bases at V and 7 bases at J, with 23 bases in the middle. CDR1 LNHDA and CDR2 SQIVND come from the germline V gene (reference sequence). The CDR3 contains 17 residues. The CDR3 here is CASSLRSFNAGYGELFF. In nucleotides, the CDR3 is TGTGCCAGTAGTCTCCGGTCGTTTAATGCGGGTTACGGGGAGCTGTTTTTT.

The V call is TRBV7-9, the J call TRBJ2-7, with 8 bases lining up with TRBD1. The CDR3 has 15 amino acids. From germline, CDR1 is SEHNR and CDR2 FQNEAQ (reference sequence). Trimming removed 5 bases from V and 7 bases from J; junction bases left unmatched: 13. This chain's CDR3 is CASSERQGPPDEQYF. The CDR3, as DNA: TGTGCCAGCAGCGAGCGACAGGGGCCCCCGGATGAGCAGTACTTC.

The V and J genes are TRBV2 and TRBJ2-7, with 13 bases fitting TRBD2. In germline, CDR1 is SNHLY, CDR2 FYNNEI. V lost 4 bases to trimming and J lost 6 bases; unmatched junction nucleotides: 9. The CDR3 is 16 amino acids. CDR3 region: CASSVTSGGAEFEQYF. CDR3 DNA: TGTGCCAGCAGTGTTACTAGCGGGGGGGCCGAGTTCGAGCAGTACTTC. Drawing the rest from reference TRBV2 and TRBJ2-7, the complete variable domain is EPEVTQTPSHQVTQMGQEVILRCVPISNHLYFYWYRQILGQKVEFLVSFYNNEISEKSEIFDDQFSVERPDGSNFTLKIRSTKLEDSAMYFCASSVTSGGAEFEQYFGPGTRLTVT.

This chain uses TRBV18 with TRBJ1-5, with D unclear. CDR1 KGHSH and CDR2 LQKENI come from the germline V gene. Deletions cut 6 bases from V and 4 bases from J, with 10 bases between. This CDR3 is 13 amino acids long. CDR3 coding DNA: TGTGCCAGCTCGCCTGACGGTAATCAGCCCCAGCATTTT. It is translated as CASSPDGNQPQHF. The complete variable domain, with remaining parts taken from reference TRBV18 and TRBJ1-5, reads NAGVMQNPRHLVRRRGQEARLRCSPMKGHSHVYWYRQLPEEGLKFMVYLQKENIIDESGMPKERFSAEFPKEGPSILRIQQVVRGDSAAYFCASSPDGNQPQHFGDGTRLSIL.

This clone came up once. V gene TRBV11-3 combines with J gene TRBJ2-7; 10 nucleotides line up with TRBD1. V was clipped by 1 base and J by 6 bases; unmatched bases: 12. CDR1 is SGHNT and CDR2 is YENEEA in the germline V gene. This CDR3 has 17 amino acids. Here the CDR3 DNA reads TGTGCCAGCAGCTTAGGTCAAACCGGGACAGGGGTTACCGAGCAGTACTTC. Amino acid sequence: CASSLGQTGTGVTEQYF. The whole variable domain, filled in from reference TRBV11-3 and TRBJ2-7, reads EAGVVQSPRYKIIEKKQPVAFWCNPISGHNTLYWYLQNLGQGPELLIRYENEEAVDDSQLPKDRFSAERLKGVDSTLKIQPAELGDSAVYLCASSLGQTGTGVTEQYFGPGTRLTVT.

The V and J genes are TRBV20-1 and TRBJ1-6; TRBD1 agrees at 7 bases. CDR3 size: 16 residues. J was trimmed by 4 bases and V by 3 bases; bases with no gene match: 9. Germline V gene data show CDR1 as DFQATT and CDR2 as SNEGSKA (reference sequence). The DNA for the CDR3 is TGCAGTGCTAGTGACAGGGTTTCGGCGTATAATTCACCCCTCCACTTT. Translating it yields CSASDRVSAYNSPLHF.

The J gene is TRBJ1-4, the V gene TRBV2; D is ambiguous. The V and J ends lost 4 bases and 6 bases respectively, with 9 bases between them. This CDR3 has 13 amino acids. Germline V gene sequence: CDR1 SNHLY, CDR2 FYNNEI. The CDR3 DNA reads TGTGCCAGCAGTGGGCAGACCCATGAAAAACTGTTTTTT. It codes for CASSGQTHEKLFF.

The CDR3 DNA follows: TGTGCCAGCAGACCCGGGACTACGGGTTACGAGCAGTACTTC. Its protein is CASRPGTTGYEQYF. This chain uses TRBV2 with TRBJ2-7; 7 positions agree with TRBD2. The CDR3 has 14 residues. V trimming: 6 bases; J trimming: 4 bases; junction bases outside the gene matches: 9. CDR1 is SNHLY, CDR2 FYNNEI, per germline.

This chain links TRBV6-5 with TRBJ2-7; D gene unclear. The germline V and J ends were trimmed by 0 bases and 4 bases, with 16 bases remaining between them. CDR1 and CDR2 from the germline V gene are MNHEY and SVGAGI. This CDR3 region has 16 residues. In DNA, the CDR3 is TGTGCCAGCAGTTACTCGGTAGGGCCGACGCCTTACGAGCAGTACTTC. The encoded protein is CASSYSVGPTPYEQYF.

The V call is TRBV9, the J call TRBJ2-3, with 8 nucleotides matching TRBD2. V lost 10 bases and J lost 3; bases outside the gene matches: 13. Germline assignment: CDR1 SGDLS and CDR2 YYNGEE. This CDR3 has 15 residues. The CDR3: CASGGEGVRTDTQYF. CDR3 bases: TGTGCCTCCGGGGGGGAGGGCGTCAGGACAGATACGCAGTATTTT. Together with reference TRBV9 and TRBJ2-3, the CDR3 gives the full variable domain: DSGVTQTPKHLITATGQRVTLRCSPRSGDLSVYWYQQSLDQGLQFLIQYYNGEERAKGNILERFSAQQFPDLHSELNLSSLELGDSALYFCASGGEGVRTDTQYFGPGTRLTVL.

The gene calls are TRBV3-1 (or the pseudogene TRBV3-2) and TRBJ1-3, with D possibly matching TRBD1 (5 bases). The germline V gene has CDR1 LGHDT and CDR2 YNNKEL (reference sequence). The CDR3 has 15 residues. Trimming took 3 bases from V and 0 from J, leaving 9 bases between them. DNA of the CDR3: TGTGCCAGCAGCCACGGGACGGTCTCTGGAAACACCATATATTTT. Translated: CASSHGTVSGNTIYF.

The chain combines TRBV19 with TRBJ2-1, with 9 bases lining up with TRBD2. The CDR3 extends over 15 amino acids. From germline, CDR1 is LNHDA and CDR2 SQIVND (reference sequence). J lost 5 bases, V lost 7 bases, and 9 bases had no gene match. CDR3 residues: CASTPAGGSNNEQFF. Written as DNA, the CDR3 is TGTGCCAGTACTCCCGCGGGGGGGAGTAACAATGAGCAGTTCTTC.

Here the CDR3 reads CASSSRGHNQPQHF. As DNA, the CDR3 is TGTGCCAGCAGTTCTCGGGGCCACAATCAGCCCCAGCATTTT. The chain couples TRBV27 to TRBJ1-5, with D perhaps TRBD1 (5 bases). The V gene lost 4 bases and the J gene lost 3 bases, with 10 bases spanning the gap. This CDR3 comprises 14 residues. The V gene's germline CDR1 is MNHEY and CDR2 SMNVEV (reference sequence).

V usage is TRBV6-1 and J usage is TRBJ1-5, with TRBD1 as a possible D gene (5 bases). CDR1 MNHNS and CDR2 SASEGT come from the germline V gene. Trimming shortened V by 3 bases and J by 4 bases, and 22 bases separated the two germline ends. This CDR3 is 18 amino acids long. The CDR3 here is CASSERSSPGIINQPQHF. The CDR3 DNA sequence: TGTGCCAGCAGTGAGCGGTCAAGTCCAGGGATCATTAATCAGCCCCAGCATTTT.

The V and J genes are TRBV9 and TRBJ2-7; D might be TRBD2 (6 bases). V was shortened by 0 bases and J by 6 bases, with 16 bases between the two germline ends. The CDR3 runs to 15 residues. Germline V lookup: CDR1 SGDLS, CDR2 YYNGEE. CDR3 sequence: CASSVGSAGMSEQYF. The CDR3 DNA follows: TGTGCCAGCAGCGTAGGATCGGCGGGGATGAGCGAGCAGTACTTC.

V usage is TRBV5-1 and J usage is TRBJ2-1; D tentatively fits TRBD1 or TRBD2 (5 bases each). Germline V gives CDR1 SGHRS, CDR2 YFSETQ. V was pared by 3 bases and J by 8 bases, with 9 bases between. The length of the CDR3 is 12 residues. CDR3 sequence reads: CASSSLGDEQFF. In DNA, the CDR3 is TGCGCCAGCAGCTCCCTGGGGGATGAGCAGTTCTTC.

The V gene is TRBV9, the J gene TRBJ1-1; no clear D gene. CDR1 and CDR2 (germline): SGDLS, YYNGEE. The CDR3 consists of 15 residues. V gave up 4 bases and J gave up 0 bases, with 13 bases separating them. CDR3: CASSPSRYLNTEAFF. The CDR3 DNA reads as TGTGCCAGCAGCCCCTCTCGGTACTTGAACACTGAAGCTTTCTTT.

CDR3 residues: CASSRQGTMTYGYTF. The CDR3 DNA reads TGTGCCAGCAGCCGACAGGGGACCATGACCTATGGCTACACCTTC. The V and J genes are TRBV27 and TRBJ1-2; 8 bases are shared with TRBD1. This CDR3 is built from 15 residues. The V gene's germline CDR1 is MNHEY and CDR2 SMNVEV (reference sequence). J was trimmed by 4 bases and V by 6 bases; bases with no gene match: 10.

This rearrangement joins TRBV4-3 to TRBJ2-3; D remains ambiguous. Per the germline V gene, CDR1 is LGHNA and CDR2 is YSLEER. V lost 2 bases and J 0 bases, leaving 21 bases between the germline ends. The CDR3 has 19 residues. This CDR3 reads CASSQPGKGLKTSTDTQYF. The DNA of the CDR3 is TGCGCCAGCAGCCAACCCGGCAAGGGTCTTAAGACAAGCACAGATACGCAGTATTTT.

The chain employs TRBV4-1 and TRBJ2-2; D is perhaps TRBD2 (6 bases). Germline CDR1 reads MGHRA; CDR2 reads YSYEKL. This CDR3 is built from 15 residues. V gave up 3 bases and J gave up 7 bases, with 15 bases separating them. The CDR3 here is CASSQSPPGVGELFF. CDR3 DNA sequence: TGCGCCAGCAGCCAGAGTCCCCCGGGGGTCGGGGAGCTGTTTTTT.

The chain couples TRBV12-3 or TRBV12-4 to TRBJ2-1; the D is unclear. CDR3 length: 13 amino acids. Trimming pared 6 bases from V and 4 bases from J, leaving 10 bases between. CDR3 in amino acids: CASSIQSYNEQFF. The CDR3 DNA sequence: TGTGCCAGCAGCATCCAGTCGTACAATGAGCAGTTCTTC.

The chain employs TRBV7-2 and TRBJ2-7; the match to TRBD1 covers 11 bases. The V gene end was trimmed by 0 bases and the J gene end by 4 bases; junction bases not matched to a gene: 14. CDR1 and CDR2 (germline): SGHTA, FQGNSA. This CDR3 spans 19 amino acids. The CDR3 DNA sequence: TGTGCCAGCAGCTTAGCGGGCGGAGGCTTTGGGGACAGGGGGTACGAGCAGTACTTC. Amino acids: CASSLAGGGFGDRGYEQYF.

The chain links TRBV10-1 to TRBJ2-3; D possibly corresponds to TRBD1 (5 bases). Germline CDR1 reads WNHNN; CDR2 reads SYGVQD (reference sequence). The V end was cut by 6 bases, the J end by 2 bases, with 15 bases between. This CDR3 comprises 15 residues. The CDR3 DNA reads TGCGCCAGCAGCGAAGGACAAAAGATCACAGATACGCAGTATTTT. Its translation: CASSEGQKITDTQYF.

The rearrangement uses TRBV9 and TRBJ1-3; D is unresolved. This CDR3 comprises 14 residues. Trimming pared 1 base from V and 3 bases from J, leaving 8 bases between. CDR1 is SGDLS and CDR2 is YYNGEE in the germline V gene. DNA of the CDR3: TGTGCCAGCAGCGTACAAGGATTTGGAAACACCATATATTTT. It is translated as CASSVQGFGNTIYF.

The chain is built from TRBV28 and TRBJ1-2; D is undetermined. The CDR3 spans 13 residues. V shed 3 bases and J shed 5 bases, with 10 bases lying between them. The germline V gene encodes CDR1 MDHEN and CDR2 SYDVKM. CDR3 protein: CASSLRLQYGYTF. CDR3 in DNA: TGTGCCAGCAGTTTGAGGCTTCAATATGGCTACACCTTC.